This TCR beta chain was sequenced during a study of radiotherapy plus CTLA-4 blockade in lung cancer. V dropped 5 bases and J dropped 0 bases, with 12 bases sitting between them. Germline CDR1 MRHNA, CDR2 SNTAGT. The CDR3 length is 15 residues. This clone has a single count. Assay: immunoSEQ multiplex PCR; the TCRdb copy retains only in-frame clones and omits some. The repertoire consists of about 51,000 clones, with 77% occurring once and the leading ten covering 2% to 3%. V usage is TRBV6-4 and J usage is TRBJ2-3, with a weak D call TRBD1 (6 bases). Sequencing used peripheral blood, obtained from a patient treated with radiotherapy plus ipilimumab. The sequence was obtained from a human donor with non-small cell lung cancer whose response to radiotherapy plus ipilimumab could not be evaluated. CDR3: CASSPDRTSTDTQYF. DNA of the CDR3: TGTGCCAGCAGTCCTGACAGGACTAGCACAGATACGCAGTATTTT.